These T cell receptor beta chains were read from a single sample in a study of cytomegalovirus exposure and HLA in healthy donors. Some clones are missing from TCRdb's copy, which holds only in-frame ones; the method was immunoSEQ multiplex PCR. The sample shows approximately 170,000 clones, around 80% of them seen only once. The sample consisted of PBMCs. Receptors originate from a woman in her thirties or forties in good health and CMV-seropositive. Both conserved end residues are part of each CDR3. The D gene is left open where the match is weak. Expanded clones get a size class; other rows say once, few or many, or leave the size out.

D gene	clone size	CDR3 length	V gene	J gene	CDR3 DNA	CDR3 protein
NA	NA	14	TRBV30	TRBJ1-2	TGTGCCTGGACGAAGCCGGAAGAGGGTTATGGCTACACCTTC	CAWTKPEEGYGYTF
TRBD2	NA	19	TRBV9	TRBJ2-2	TGTGCCAGCAGTCATGGGACTAGCGGGGGGTTTTGGGACACCGGGGAGCTGTTTTTT	CASSHGTSGGFWDTGELFF
NA	NA	14	TRBV10-3	TRBJ2-7	TGTGCCATCAGAGGGACTAGCAGGGGGCCCGAGCAGTACTTC	CAIRGTSRGPEQYF
NA	NA	11	TRBV7-9	TRBJ2-1	TGTTCCACCCTAGCCGGCAATGAGCAGTTCTTC	CSTLAGNEQFF
NA	NA	13	TRBV7-2	TRBJ1-1	TGTGCCAGCAGCCCGGGGGGGAACACTGAAGCTTTCTTT	CASSPGGNTEAFF
NA	NA	10	TRBV7-9	TRBJ1-1	TGTTCCAGCAGCTTAGGAGGGATCAACTTT	CSSSLGGINF
NA	once	15	TRBV28	TRBJ2-1	TGTGCCAGCAGTTTCCCCGGGGTACCCTACAATGAGCAGTTCTTC	CASSFPGVPYNEQFF
NA	NA	13	TRBV5-1	TRBJ2-3	TGCGCCAGCAGCTCCCCAGGCGGGGGCCCGCAGTATTTT	CASSSPGGGPQYF
TRBD1	NA	11	TRBV19	TRBJ1-2	TGTGCCAGTAGTAGGACAGGTGGCTACACCTTC	CASSRTGGYTF
TRBD2	few	18	TRBV30	TRBJ2-3	TGTGCCTGGAGCTCCCCGAGCGGGGGGGCTCCCCGCACAGATACGCAGTATTTT	CAWSSPSGGAPRTDTQYF
TRBD2	NA	16	TRBV5-1	TRBJ2-1	TGCGCCAGCAGCCGAGATCCGGGACTAGTCTACAATGAGCAGTTCTTC	CASSRDPGLVYNEQFF
NA	NA	11	TRBV30	TRBJ2-3	TGTGCCTGGATGAGGGAAGATACGCAGTATTTT	CAWMREDTQYF
NA	NA	16	TRBV29-1	TRBJ2-7	TGCAGCGTTGAAAGCCGTGGTAACGGCCGGGCCTACGAGCAGTACTTC	CSVESRGNGRAYEQYF
NA	NA	15	TRBV11-1	TRBJ1-2	TGTGCCAGCAGCTTCACGAGAAGCACTCGGTCTGGCTACACCTTC	CASSFTRSTRSGYTF
NA	NA	19	TRBV4-3	TRBJ2-3	TGCGCCAGCAGCCAAGAGCGGGCGGGGCCTTCGGGGAGTAGTTATACGCAGTATTTT	CASSQERAGPSGSSYTQYF
NA	NA	13	TRBV6-5	TRBJ2-7	TGTGCCAGCAGGCCTTGGAGGGCCTACGAGCAGTACTTC	CASRPWRAYEQYF
NA	NA	14	TRBV27	TRBJ2-7	TGTGCCAGCCGACCAACAGGCGTCACCTACGAGCAGTACTTC	CASRPTGVTYEQYF